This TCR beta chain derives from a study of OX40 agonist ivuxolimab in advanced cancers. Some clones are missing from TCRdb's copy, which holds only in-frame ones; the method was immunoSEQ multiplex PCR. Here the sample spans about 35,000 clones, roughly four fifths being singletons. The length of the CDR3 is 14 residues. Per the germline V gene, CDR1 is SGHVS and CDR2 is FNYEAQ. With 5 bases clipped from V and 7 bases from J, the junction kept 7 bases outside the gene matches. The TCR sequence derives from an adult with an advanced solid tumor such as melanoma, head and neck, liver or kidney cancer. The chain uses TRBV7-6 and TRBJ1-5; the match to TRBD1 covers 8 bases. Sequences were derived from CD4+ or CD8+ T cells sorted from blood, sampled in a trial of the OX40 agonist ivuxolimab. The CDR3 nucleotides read TGTGCCAGCAGCCCCGACAGGGGAGACCAGCCCCAGCATTTT. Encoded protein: CASSPDRGDQPQHF.